Listed below are T cell receptor beta chains from one sample, sequenced in a study of vaccination effects on CD4 cells after COVID-19. These receptors have no identified antigens. Method: immunoSEQ multiplex PCR; TCRdb's copy keeps in-frame clones and lacks some. The sample carries about 73,000 clones, roughly 74% recorded once. Specimen: CD4+ T cells from PBMCs cultured with HCoV-NL63 spike peptides, collected before COVID-19 vaccination. The receptor source for this set is a human donor who received a COVID-19 vaccine. CDR3s include the opening cysteine and the closing phenylalanine or tryptophan. The order of the fields is J gene, D gene, clone size, V gene, CDR3 DNA, CDR3 protein. A D gene is named only where the DNA matches it firmly. Not all rows give a size; the values are once, few, many and, for expanded clones, a class.

TRBJ1-5 | TRBD1 | few | TRBV6-6 | TGTGCCAGCAGAACAGACAGGGAAGGTCAGCCCCAGCATTTT | CASRTDREGQPQHF
TRBJ2-5 | - | - | TRBV15 | TGTGCCACCAGCAGAGATCATGGGGGGTCGGAGACCCAGTACTTC | CATSRDHGGSETQYF
TRBJ2-1 | TRBD2 | - | TRBV18 | TGTGCCAGCTCACCCCAACGGGGCGGGGGGGCTTACAATGAGCAGTTCTTC | CASSPQRGGGAYNEQFF
TRBJ1-2 | - | - | TRBV6-5 | TGTGCCAGCAGTCGGGAAGACAACTATGGCTACACCTTC | CASSREDNYGYTF
TRBJ1-2 | TRBD1 | - | TRBV6-2/TRBV6-3 | TGTGCCAGCAGTTACTCGGGCAGGGGGTATGAAGTCTATGGCTACACCTTC | CASSYSGRGYEVYGYTF
TRBJ1-5 | TRBD1 | - | TRBV28 | TGTGCCAGCAACTCCCTGGCGGTGGGGACAGGGTGGCGTTTT | CASNSLAVGTGWRF
TRBJ1-5 | - | - | TRBV19 | TGTGCCAGCCGTCGGCCCGGGGAAGGTCAGCCCCAGCATTTT | CASRRPGEGQPQHF
TRBJ1-1 | - | - | TRBV27 | TGTGCCAGCAGTTTCGGCCGGGGAGGCGGAACTGAAGCTTTCTTT | CASSFGRGGGTEAFF
TRBJ2-3 | TRBD1 | - | TRBV10-3 | TGTGCCATCAGTTTTAATACCGGGACAGGCACAGATACGCAGTATTTT | CAISFNTGTGTDTQYF
TRBJ2-3 | TRBD1 | - | TRBV29-1 | TGCAGCGTTGGATCCCCGGGACAGGGCCAACTGCAGTATTTT | CSVGSPGQGQLQYF
TRBJ1-2 | - | - | TRBV5-1 | TGCGCCAGCAGCCCCGACGGGTATGGCTACACCTTC | CASSPDGYGYTF
TRBJ1-1 | - | - | TRBV4-1 | TGCGCCAGCAGCCAAGAGAGGGACTGGCTGAACACTGAAGCTTTCTTT | CASSQERDWLNTEAFF
TRBJ1-1 | - | - | TRBV6-5 | TGTGCCAGCAGCAGATCGCCAGGGACTGAAGCTTTCTTT | CASSRSPGTEAFF
TRBJ2-5 | TRBD2 | - | TRBV18 | TGTGCCAGCTCATCCGTAGCGGGGGCAAAAAGGGAGACCCAGTACTTC | CASSSVAGAKRETQYF
TRBJ2-1 | - | - | TRBV2 | TGTGCCAGCAGCACCGACCGGAGCTCCTACAATGAGCAGTTCTTC | CASSTDRSSYNEQFF